The 2 T cell receptor beta chains below were found in one sample sequenced in a study of shared clonotypes between healthy human individuals. Measured with immunoSEQ multiplex PCR; TCRdb has only the in-frame clones, and not every one. This table has 700,000 to 950,000 clones, approximately 97% appearing once. Naive CD8 cells lacked CD45RO and underwent positive selection for CCR7, leaving out terminally differentiated effector memory CD45RA+ cells. Sequenced: naive CD8+ T cells sorted from blood. These receptors came from a man aged 25-40 years in good health.

The chain links TRBV28 to TRBJ2-1, with 12 bases identical to TRBD2. V dropped 5 bases and J dropped 6; count of bases not matched to a gene: 8. In germline, CDR1 is MDHEN, CDR2 SYDVKM. The CDR3 loop spans 16 amino acids. CDR3 amino acids: CASSPLTSGRLNEQFF. The CDR3 coding sequence is TGTGCCAGCAGTCCCTTGACTAGCGGGAGACTCAATGAGCAGTTCTTC.

This clone was seen a single time. Here the CDR3 DNA reads TGTGCCAGCAGCCCCCCGGGCAGGGGTGTTTACGAGCAGTACTTC. The encoded protein is CASSPPGRGVYEQYF. The chain recombines TRBV7-9 with TRBJ2-7, with TRBD1 as a possible D gene (6 bases). V lost 5 bases and J 4 bases, leaving 18 bases between the germline ends. The CDR3 totals 15 residues. In germline, CDR1 is SEHNR, CDR2 FQNEAQ (reference sequence).